The entry below describes one TCR beta chain. Its specificity is unknown. The data belong to a study of CD8+ T cells in alopecia areata. Study information: Tofacitinib administration to treated patients was oral, at 5 to 10 mg twice daily. People stayed on tofacitinib for 6 to 18 months, then stopped the drug for 6 months. Overall study findings and caveats: Shared TCR sequences were less clear between patients than in mice, possibly partly from HLA diversity.

The authors extracted RNA and reverse transcribed it into cDNA as the sequencing template. Method: immunoSEQ multiplex PCR; TCRdb's copy keeps in-frame clones and lacks some. Among 130,000 or so clones listed, roughly 50% were seen once. Per germline, CDR1 MGHRA and CDR2 YSYEKL. This CDR3 contains 17 residues. V was shortened by 0 bases and J by 6 bases, with 18 bases between the two germline ends. The source was CD8+ T cells sorted from blood, collected at week 0. This clonotype was sampled from a human donor with alopecia areata. The gene calls are TRBV4-1 and TRBJ2-1; D may correspond to TRBD1 or TRBD2 (5 bases each). CDR3 amino acids: CASSQEKETGGGNEQFF. For the CDR3, the DNA is TGCGCCAGCAGCCAAGAGAAGGAAACAGGTGGGGGCAATGAGCAGTTCTTC.